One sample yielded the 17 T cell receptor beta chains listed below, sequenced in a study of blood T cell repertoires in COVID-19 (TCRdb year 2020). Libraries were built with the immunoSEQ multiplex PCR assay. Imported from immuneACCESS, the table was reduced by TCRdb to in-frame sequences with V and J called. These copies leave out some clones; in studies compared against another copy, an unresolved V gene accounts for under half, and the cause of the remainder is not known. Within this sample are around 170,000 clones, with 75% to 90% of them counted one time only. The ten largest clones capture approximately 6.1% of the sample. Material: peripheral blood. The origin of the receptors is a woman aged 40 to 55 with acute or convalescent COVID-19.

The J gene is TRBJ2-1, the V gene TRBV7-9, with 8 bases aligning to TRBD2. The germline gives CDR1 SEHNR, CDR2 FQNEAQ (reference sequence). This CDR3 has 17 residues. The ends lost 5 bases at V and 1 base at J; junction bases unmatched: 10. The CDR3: CASSPDFGTRSYNEQFF. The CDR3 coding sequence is TGTGCCAGCAGCCCTGACTTTGGGACTAGATCCTACAATGAGCAGTTCTTC.

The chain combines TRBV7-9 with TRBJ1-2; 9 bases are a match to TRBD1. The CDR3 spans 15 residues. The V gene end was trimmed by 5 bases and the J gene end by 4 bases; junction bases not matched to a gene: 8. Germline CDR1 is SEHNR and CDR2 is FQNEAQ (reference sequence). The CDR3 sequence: CASSRPTGGGYGYTF. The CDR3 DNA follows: TGTGCCAGCAGCCGTCCTACAGGGGGCGGCTATGGCTACACCTTC.

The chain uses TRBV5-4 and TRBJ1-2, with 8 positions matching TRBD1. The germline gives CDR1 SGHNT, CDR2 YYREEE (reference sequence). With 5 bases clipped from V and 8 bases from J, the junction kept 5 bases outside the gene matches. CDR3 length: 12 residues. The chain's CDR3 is CASSPGGAGYTF. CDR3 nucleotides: TGTGCCAGCAGTCCAGGGGGCGCCGGCTACACCTTC.

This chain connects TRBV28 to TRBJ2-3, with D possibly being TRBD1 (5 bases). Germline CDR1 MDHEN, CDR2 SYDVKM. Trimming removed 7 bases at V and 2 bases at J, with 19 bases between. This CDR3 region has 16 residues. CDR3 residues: CASTSPSTGYTDTQYF. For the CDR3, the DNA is TGTGCCAGCACCTCACCCAGCACAGGATACACAGATACGCAGTATTTT.

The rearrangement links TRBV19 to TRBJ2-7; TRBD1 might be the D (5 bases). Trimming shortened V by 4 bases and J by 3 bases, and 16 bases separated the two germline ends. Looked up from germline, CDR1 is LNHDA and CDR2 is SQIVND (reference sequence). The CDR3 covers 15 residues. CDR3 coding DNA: TGTGCCAGTAGTACGCAGAAGGGGTTCCACTACGAGCAGTACTTC. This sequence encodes CASSTQKGFHYEQYF.

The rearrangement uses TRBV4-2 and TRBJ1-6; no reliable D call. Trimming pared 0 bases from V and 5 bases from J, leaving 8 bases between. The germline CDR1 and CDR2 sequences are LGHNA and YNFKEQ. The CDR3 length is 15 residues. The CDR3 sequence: CASSQDWPHNSPLHF. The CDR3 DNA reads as TGTGCCAGCAGCCAAGACTGGCCTCATAATTCACCCCTCCACTTT.

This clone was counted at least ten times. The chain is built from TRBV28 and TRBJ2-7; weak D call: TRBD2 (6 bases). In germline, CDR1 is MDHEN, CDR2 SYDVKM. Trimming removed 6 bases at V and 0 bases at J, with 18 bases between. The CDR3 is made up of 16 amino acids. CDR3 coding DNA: TGTGCCAGCAGCCCCTGGAGGGCTGGGAGCTCCTACGAGCAGTACTTC. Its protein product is CASSPWRAGSSYEQYF.

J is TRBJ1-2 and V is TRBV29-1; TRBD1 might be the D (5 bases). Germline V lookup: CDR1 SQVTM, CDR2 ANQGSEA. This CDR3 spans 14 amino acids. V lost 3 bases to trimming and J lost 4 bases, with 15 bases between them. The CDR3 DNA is TGCAGCGTTGAGGGGGGAGACGAGGGCTATGGCTACACCTTC. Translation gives CSVEGGDEGYGYTF.

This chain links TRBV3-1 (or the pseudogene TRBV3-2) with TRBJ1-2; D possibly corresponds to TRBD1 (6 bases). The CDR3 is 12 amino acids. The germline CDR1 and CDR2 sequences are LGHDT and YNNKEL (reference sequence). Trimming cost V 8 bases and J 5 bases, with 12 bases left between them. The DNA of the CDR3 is TGTGCCAGCGGAAAACAGGGATATGGCTACACCTTC. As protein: CASGKQGYGYTF.

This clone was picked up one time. Written as DNA, the CDR3 is TGTGCCAGTAGTCCCCACAACCGGGGAAGGATGGAAGCTTTCTTT. The encoded protein is CASSPHNRGRMEAFF. J is TRBJ1-1 and V is TRBV19; D unresolved. Germline CDR1 and CDR2: LNHDA and SQIVND (reference sequence). There are 15 residues in the CDR3. The V and J ends lost 5 bases and 8 bases respectively, with 21 bases between them.

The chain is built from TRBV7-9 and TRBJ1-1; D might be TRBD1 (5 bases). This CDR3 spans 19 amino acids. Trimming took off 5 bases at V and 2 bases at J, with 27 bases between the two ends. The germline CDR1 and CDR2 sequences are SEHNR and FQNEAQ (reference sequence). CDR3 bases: TGTGCCAGCAGCGAATTAAAACTTCAGGGCCCGATTTTTAACACTGAAGCTTTCTTT. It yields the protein CASSELKLQGPIFNTEAFF.

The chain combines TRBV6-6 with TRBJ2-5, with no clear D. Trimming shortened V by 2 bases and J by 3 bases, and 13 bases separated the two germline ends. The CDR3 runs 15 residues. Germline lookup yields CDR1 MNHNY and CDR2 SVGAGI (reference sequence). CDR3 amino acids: CASSYAEMAEETQYF. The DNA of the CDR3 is TGTGCCAGCAGTTACGCGGAGATGGCTGAAGAGACCCAGTACTTC.

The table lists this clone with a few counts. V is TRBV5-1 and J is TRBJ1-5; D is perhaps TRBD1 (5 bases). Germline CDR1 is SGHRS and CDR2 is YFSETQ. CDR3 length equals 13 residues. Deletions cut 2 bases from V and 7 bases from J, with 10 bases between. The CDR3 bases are TGCGCCAGCAGCTTAGGGGTTGAGCAGCCCCAGCATTTT. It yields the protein CASSLGVEQPQHF. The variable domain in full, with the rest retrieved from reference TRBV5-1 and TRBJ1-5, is KAGVTQTPRYLIKTRGQQVTLSCSPISGHRSVSWYQQTPGQGLQFLFEYFSETQRNKGNFPGRFSGRQFSNSRSEMNVSTLELGDSALYLCASSLGVEQPQHFGDGTRLSIL.

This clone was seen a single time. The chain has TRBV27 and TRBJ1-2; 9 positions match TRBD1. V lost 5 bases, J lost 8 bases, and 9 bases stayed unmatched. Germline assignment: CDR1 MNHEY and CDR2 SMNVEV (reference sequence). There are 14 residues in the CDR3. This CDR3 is CASSPGTGYEGYTF. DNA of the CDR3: TGTGCCAGCAGTCCCGGGACAGGGTACGAGGGCTACACCTTC.

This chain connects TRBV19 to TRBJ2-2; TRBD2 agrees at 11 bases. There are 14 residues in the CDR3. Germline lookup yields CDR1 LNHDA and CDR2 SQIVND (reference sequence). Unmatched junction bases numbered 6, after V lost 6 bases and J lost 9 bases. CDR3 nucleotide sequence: TGTGCCAGTAGGGATGGACTAGCGGGCCGGGAGCTGTTTTTT. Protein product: CASRDGLAGRELFF.

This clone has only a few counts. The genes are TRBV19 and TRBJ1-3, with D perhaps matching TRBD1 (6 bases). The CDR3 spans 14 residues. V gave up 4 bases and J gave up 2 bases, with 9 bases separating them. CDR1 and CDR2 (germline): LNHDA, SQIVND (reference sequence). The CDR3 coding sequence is TGTGCCAGTAGTACAGGGGCGACTGGAAACACCATATATTTT. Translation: CASSTGATGNTIYF.

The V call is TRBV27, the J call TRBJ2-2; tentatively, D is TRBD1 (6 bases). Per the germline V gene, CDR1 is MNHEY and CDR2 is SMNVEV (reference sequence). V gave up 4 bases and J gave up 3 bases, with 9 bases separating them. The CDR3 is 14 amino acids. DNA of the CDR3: TGTGCCAGCAGTTGGGCAGGGGACACCGGGGAGCTGTTTTTT. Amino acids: CASSWAGDTGELFF.